These 8 T cell receptor beta chains share one sample of origin, sequenced in a study of OX40 agonist ivuxolimab in advanced cancers. The repertoire was sequenced with immunoSEQ multiplex PCR; TCRdb's copy has only in-frame clones and lacks some. The sample lists tens of thousands of clones, over 75% occurring once. Specimen: CD4+ or CD8+ T cells sorted from blood, collected in a trial of the OX40 agonist ivuxolimab. These receptors originate from an adult with an advanced solid tumor such as melanoma, head and neck, liver or kidney cancer.

The chain is built from TRBV19 and TRBJ1-6; D remains ambiguous. This CDR3 is built from 17 residues. Germline lookup yields CDR1 LNHDA and CDR2 SQIVND (reference sequence). Trimming took 3 bases from V and 0 from J, leaving 12 bases between them. The CDR3 is CASSIWAMSSYNSPLHF. The CDR3 region has the DNA TGTGCCAGTAGTATTTGGGCCATGAGCTCCTATAATTCACCCCTCCACTTT. Supplemented by reference TRBV19 and TRBJ1-6, the full variable domain reads DGGITQSPKYLFRKEGQNVTLSCEQNLNHDAMYWYRQDPGQGLRLIYYSQIVNDFQKGDIAEGYSVSREKKESFPLTVTSAQKNPTAFYLCASSIWAMSSYNSPLHFGNGTRLTVT.

The rearrangement links TRBV6-1 to TRBJ1-5, with 7 positions matching TRBD1. The V and J ends lost 7 bases and 6 bases, in that order; junction bases with no gene match: 6. Germline values: CDR1 MNHNS, CDR2 SASEGT. The length of the CDR3 is 13 residues. The CDR3 is CASNNRGSQPQHF. DNA for the CDR3: TGTGCCAGCAACAACAGGGGCAGTCAGCCCCAGCATTTT.

This clone was recorded a few times. The chain employs TRBV4-3 and TRBJ2-1; 9 nucleotides line up with TRBD2. Unmatched junction bases numbered 5, after V lost 1 base and J lost 10 bases. The CDR3 contains 14 residues. The germline V gene encodes CDR1 LGHNA and CDR2 YSLEER. The CDR3, as DNA: TGCGCCAGCAGCCAAGGCGGGGGGGCAGTGGAGCAGTTCTTC. Protein: CASSQGGGAVEQFF.

This clone appeared a single time. The chain combines TRBV4-3 with TRBJ2-1; D ambiguous. Germline lookup yields CDR1 LGHNA and CDR2 YSLEER. With 2 bases removed from V and 3 bases from J, the gap between germline ends came to 11 bases. CDR3 size: 15 residues. The DNA for the CDR3 is TGCGCCAGCAGCCAAACCCTATGGATCTACAATGAGCAGTTCTTC. Translation: CASSQTLWIYNEQFF.

The V call is TRBV7-8, the J call TRBJ2-2; TRBD1 matches 7 bases. There are 16 residues in the CDR3. Trimming removed 5 bases from V and 2 bases from J; junction bases left unmatched: 8. Germline CDR1 and CDR2: SGHVS and FQNEAQ. The CDR3 spells CASSQNRGTNTGELFF. In DNA form, the CDR3 reads TGTGCCAGCAGCCAAAACAGGGGAACTAACACCGGGGAGCTGTTTTTT.

The rearrangement uses TRBV5-1 and TRBJ1-4; 10 bases fit TRBD1. Germline values: CDR1 SGHRS, CDR2 YFSETQ. This CDR3 contains 14 residues. J was trimmed by 11 bases and V by 0 bases; bases with no gene match: 4. The CDR3, as DNA: TGCGCCAGCAGCTTGGGACAGGGGGCGAGGAAACTGTTTTTT. Translated, it gives CASSLGQGARKLFF.

V usage is TRBV5-6 and J usage is TRBJ2-7; 8 bases align to TRBD2. From germline, CDR1 is SGHDT and CDR2 YYEEEE. Trimming removed 4 bases from V and 1 base from J; junction bases left unmatched: 4. This CDR3 contains 14 residues. The CDR3 coding sequence is TGTGCCAGCAGCACCCGGGAGGGATCCTACGAGCAGTACTTC. Protein product: CASSTREGSYEQYF.

This clone is a singleton in its sample. The rearrangement joins TRBV11-2 to TRBJ2-1, with TRBD1 matching 8 bases. The length of the CDR3 is 17 residues. V dropped 0 bases and J dropped 6; count of bases not matched to a gene: 10. CDR1 and CDR2 (germline): SGHAT, FQNNGV. The CDR3 bases are TGTGCCAGCAGCTTAGAGTGGACAGGGAGGCTTTTCAATGAGCAGTTCTTC. This encodes CASSLEWTGRLFNEQFF.